This T cell receptor (beta chain) was profiled in a study of blood T cell repertoires in COVID-19. The overall study: Samples came from the United States, Italy and Spain, spanning acute and convalescent COVID-19. PBMCs, B-cell-depleted T cells, or T cells were the source of the cDNA or gDNA that made up the material.

Germline CDR1 reads MGHDK; CDR2 reads SYGVNS. The CDR3 runs 16 residues. The junction had 8 bases not matched to a gene; V was cut back by 6 bases and J by 1 base. This clone was detected once. Per the authors' pipeline: Amplification from reference gene primers served as the basis for estimated nucleated cell counts. Only in-frame clones appear in the TCRdb table, and some are missing; sequencing was by immunoSEQ multiplex PCR. V and J calls plus clone size are reproduced from that table; the DNA served to infer D and trimming. The table records 45,000 to 55,000 clones, roughly 87% of them present only once.

Sequencing was done on a sample of peripheral blood. The genes are TRBV25-1 and TRBJ2-3; 9 bases agree with TRBD2. The origin of this receptor is a human donor in a cohort sampled during active COVID-19. The CDR3: CASRGDSGSGTDTQYF. CDR3 in DNA: TGTGCCAGCAGGGGGGATAGCGGGAGTGGCACAGATACGCAGTATTTT.